This T cell receptor beta chain appears in the sequencing data of a study of shared clonotypes between healthy human individuals. Broader study findings: Unshared clonotypes carried lower generation probabilities than those common to all four donors. Donor clonotype sharing was expected to depend on sequencing depth.

Under the authors' procedure: ImmunoSEQ only sent back junction sequences with no quality scores, so filtering was done differently. TCRdb keeps only in-frame clones here, not all; method: immunoSEQ multiplex PCR. From that table come the V and J calls and clone size; the DNA was used to work out D and trimming. This table holds 550,000 to 600,000 clones, more than 95% found once. Turning to this clone: Its antigen is unknown.

Naive CD8 cells comprised CD45RO-negative, CCR7-positively selected cells, excluding terminally differentiated effector memory CD45RA+ cells. The healthy adult donors were HIV-negative and reported no recent acute infections or vaccinations. This TCR derives from a man aged 25-40 years in good health. The material sequenced was naive CD8+ T cells sorted from blood.

The CDR3 here is CASSGSSGRAAYEQYF. CDR3 nucleotide sequence: TGTGCCAGCAGCGGAAGTAGCGGGAGGGCCGCGTACGAGCAGTACTTC. The rearrangement uses TRBV9 and TRBJ2-7; 11 bases align to TRBD2. This CDR3 is built from 16 residues. V lost 3 bases to trimming and J lost 4 bases; unmatched junction nucleotides: 9. Germline lookup yields CDR1 SGDLS and CDR2 YYNGEE. Together with reference TRBV9 and TRBJ2-7, the CDR3 gives the full variable domain: DSGVTQTPKHLITATGQRVTLRCSPRSGDLSVYWYQQSLDQGLQFLIQYYNGEERAKGNILERFSAQQFPDLHSELNLSSLELGDSALYFCASSGSSGRAAYEQYFGPGTRLTVT.